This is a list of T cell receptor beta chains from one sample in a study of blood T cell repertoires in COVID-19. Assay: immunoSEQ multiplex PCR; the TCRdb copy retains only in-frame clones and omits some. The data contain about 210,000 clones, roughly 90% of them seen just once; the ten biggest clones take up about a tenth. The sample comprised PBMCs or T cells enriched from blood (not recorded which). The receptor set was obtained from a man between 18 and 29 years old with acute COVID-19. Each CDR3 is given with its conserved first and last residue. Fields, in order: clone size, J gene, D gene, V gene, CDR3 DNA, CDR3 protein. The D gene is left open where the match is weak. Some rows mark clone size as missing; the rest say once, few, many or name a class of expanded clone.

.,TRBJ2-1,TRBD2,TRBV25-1,TGTGCCAGCAGTTCGACTAGCGGCTACAATGAGCAGTTCTTC,CASSSTSGYNEQFF
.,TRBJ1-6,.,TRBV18,TGTGCCAGCTCCCCGACCACAGGGAGGGATTCACCCCTCCACTTT,CASSPTTGRDSPLHF
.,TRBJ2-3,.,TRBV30,TGTGCCTGGAGTATCGGGATTCGGACAGATACGCAGTATTTT,CAWSIGIRTDTQYF
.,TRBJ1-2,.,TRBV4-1,TGCGCCAGCAGCCAAGATGAACAGGGCTATGGCTACACCTTC,CASSQDEQGYGYTF
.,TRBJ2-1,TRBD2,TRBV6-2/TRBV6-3,TGTGCCAGCAGTTACTCGACAGGGACTAGCGGACGCCGCTCCTACAATGAGCAGTTCTTC,CASSYSTGTSGRRSYNEQFF
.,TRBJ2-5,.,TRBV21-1,TGTGCCAGCAACCCGGGAGGGAATCATTACCAAGAGACCCAGTACTTC,CASNPGGNHYQETQYF
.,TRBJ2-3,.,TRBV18,TGTGCCAGCTCACCACCGGTCAGAAACACAGATACGCAGTATTTT,CASSPPVRNTDTQYF
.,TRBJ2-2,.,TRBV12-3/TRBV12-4,TGTGCCAGCAGTGAAAACGAGGCCGGGGAGCTGTTTTTT,CASSENEAGELFF
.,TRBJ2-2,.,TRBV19,TGTGCCAGTAGTCCCCGGGGAGGCGGGGAGCTGTTTTTT,CASSPRGGGELFF
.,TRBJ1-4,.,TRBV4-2,TGTGCCAGCAGCCGGCAGGAGGAAGATGAAAAACTGTTTTTT,CASSRQEEDEKLFF
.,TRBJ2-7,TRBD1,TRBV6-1,TGTGCCAGCAGTGAAGGGTGGGGGACAGGGGGTTACGAGCAGTACTTC,CASSEGWGTGGYEQYF
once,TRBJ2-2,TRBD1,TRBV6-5,TGTGCCAGCAGCGACAGGGCTGGAGAGCTGTTTTTT,CASSDRAGELFF
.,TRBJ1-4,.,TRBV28,TGTGCCAGCAGTACCGGGGGGAGGGATGAAAAACTGTTTTTT,CASSTGGRDEKLFF
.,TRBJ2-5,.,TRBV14,TGTGCCAGCAGCCAAGGAGTGGGAGGAATACAAGAGACCCAGTACTTC,CASSQGVGGIQETQYF
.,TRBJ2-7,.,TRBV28,TGTGCCAGCAGTTTCCCCTCGGACTTTTCGTCCAGCTCCTACGAGCAGTACTTC,CASSFPSDFSSSSYEQYF
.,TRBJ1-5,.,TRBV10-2,TGCGCCAGCAGTGAGGGACACCTTAGCAATCAGCCCCAGCATTTT,CASSEGHLSNQPQHF
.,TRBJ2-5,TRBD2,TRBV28,TGTGCCAGCAGTTCCAAAAAGATGGGACTAGCGGGAGGATCCCAAGAGACCCAGTACTTC,CASSSKKMGLAGGSQETQYF
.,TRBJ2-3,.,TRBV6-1,TGTGCCAGCAGTGAAGACGTGGGTGGGGGGGATACGCAGTATTTT,CASSEDVGGGDTQYF
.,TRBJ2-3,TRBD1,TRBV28,TGTGCCAGCACCGGGGACAGGGGCACAGATACGCAGTATTTT,CASTGDRGTDTQYF
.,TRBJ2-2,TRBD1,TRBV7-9,TGTGCCAGCGACAACAGGGGGCAGCCCGGGGAGCTGTTTTTT,CASDNRGQPGELFF
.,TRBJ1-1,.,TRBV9,TGTGCCAGCAGCGTAGGGACCGACTATGGCACTGAAGCTTTCTTT,CASSVGTDYGTEAFF
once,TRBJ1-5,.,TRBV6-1,TGTGCCAGCAGTGATGGGGGGGGCGGTCAGCCCCAGCATTTT,CASSDGGGGQPQHF
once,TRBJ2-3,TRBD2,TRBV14,TGTGCCAGCGCCGAGACTAGCGCCCTTGAGAATACGCAGTATTTT,CASAETSALENTQYF
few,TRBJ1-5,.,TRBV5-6,TGTGCCAGCAGCTTGCTCGGTGAGCCCCAGCATTTT,CASSLLGEPQHF
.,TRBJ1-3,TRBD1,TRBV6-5,TGTGCCAGCAGCCCGGGACAGGGAAACACCATATATTTT,CASSPGQGNTIYF
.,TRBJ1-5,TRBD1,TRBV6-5,TGTGCCAGCAGTACCGACAGGGGTCTTTGGGGGTCCCAGCATTTT,CASSTDRGLWGSQHF
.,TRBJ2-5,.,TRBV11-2,TGTGCCAGCAGCCCTACGCAAGAGACCCAGTACTTC,CASSPTQETQYF
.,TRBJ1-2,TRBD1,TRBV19,TGTGCCAGTAGTAGACAGGGTCATAACTATGGCTACACCTTC,CASSRQGHNYGYTF
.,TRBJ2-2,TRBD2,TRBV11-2,TGTGCCAGCAGCTCACTAGCGGGAGTAGTAAACACCGGGGAGCTGTTTTTT,CASSSLAGVVNTGELFF
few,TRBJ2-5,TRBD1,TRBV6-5,TGTGCCAGCAGTTACGAGGGGACAGGGGGAAAGACCCAGTACTTC,CASSYEGTGGKTQYF
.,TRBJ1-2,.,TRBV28,TGTGCCAGCAACCCTACCTGGGGCTTAGTCCTCTATGGCTACACCTTC,CASNPTWGLVLYGYTF
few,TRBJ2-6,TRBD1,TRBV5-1,TGCGCCAGCAGCCTGAGACAGGGCCCGGATGGGGCCAACGTCCTGACTTTC,CASSLRQGPDGANVLTF
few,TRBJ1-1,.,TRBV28,TGTGCCAGCACCCCCCGGTTAGACACTGAAGCTTTCTTT,CASTPRLDTEAFF
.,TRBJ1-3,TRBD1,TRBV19,TGTGCCAGTAGTCCGACAGGGCTAGAAAACACCATATATTTT,CASSPTGLENTIYF
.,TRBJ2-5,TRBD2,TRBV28,TGTGCCAGCAGTTTAGACCTAGCGGGACTGCCAGAGACCCAGTACTTC,CASSLDLAGLPETQYF
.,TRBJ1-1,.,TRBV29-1,TGCAGCTCCGACTGGGAGACGAACACTGAAGCTTTCTTT,CSSDWETNTEAFF
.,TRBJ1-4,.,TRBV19,TGTGCCTCTGGCATCGGGGGAAAACTGTTTTTT,CASGIGGKLFF
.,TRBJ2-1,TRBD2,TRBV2,TGTGCCAGCAGACTCGGACTAGCGGGAATGTATGAGCAGTTCTTC,CASRLGLAGMYEQFF
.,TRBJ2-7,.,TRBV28,TGTGCCAGCCAACGAGACGAGCAGTACTTC,CASQRDEQYF
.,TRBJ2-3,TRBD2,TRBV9,TGTGCCAGCAGCGTAGGGCTTGGGGGACTAGCGGGAGTAGGAGGAACAGATACGCAGTATTTT,CASSVGLGGLAGVGGTDTQYF
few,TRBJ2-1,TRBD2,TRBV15,TGTGCCACCAGCAGAGACTCGGGACTAGCGTTTGAGCAGTTCTTC,CATSRDSGLAFEQFF